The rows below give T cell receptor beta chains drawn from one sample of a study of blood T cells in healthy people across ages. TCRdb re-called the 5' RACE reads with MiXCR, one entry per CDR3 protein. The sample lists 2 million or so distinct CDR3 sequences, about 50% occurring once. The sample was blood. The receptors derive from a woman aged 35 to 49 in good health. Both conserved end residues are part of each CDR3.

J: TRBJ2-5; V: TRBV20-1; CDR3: CSAPASGGFEQYF
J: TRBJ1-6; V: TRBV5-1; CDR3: CASSFGTADSPLHF
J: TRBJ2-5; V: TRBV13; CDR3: CASSSGSVRPQETQYF
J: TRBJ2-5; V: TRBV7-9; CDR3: CASSSTVPGIQETQYF
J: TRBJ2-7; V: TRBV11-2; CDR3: CASSLVLAGGLGYYEQYF
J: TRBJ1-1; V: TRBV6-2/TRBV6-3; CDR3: CASSYCSGECHTEAFF
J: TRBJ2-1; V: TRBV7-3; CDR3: CASSRTVLNEQFF
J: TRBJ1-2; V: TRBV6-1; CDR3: CASSEAAGYGYTF
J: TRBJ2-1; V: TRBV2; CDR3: CASRGAASSYNEQFF
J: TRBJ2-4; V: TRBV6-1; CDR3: CASRRDHYAQYF
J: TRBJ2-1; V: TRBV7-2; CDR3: CASSVYREMDEQFF
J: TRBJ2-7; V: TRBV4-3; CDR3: CASSQDLPRQGAHEQYF
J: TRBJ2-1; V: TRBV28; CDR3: CTSRGGWAIEQFF
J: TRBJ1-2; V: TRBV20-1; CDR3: CSFRDVNYGYTF
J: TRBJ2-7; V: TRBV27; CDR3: CASSLIGAGDYEQYF
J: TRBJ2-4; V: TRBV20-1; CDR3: CSARDRQGRGNIQYF
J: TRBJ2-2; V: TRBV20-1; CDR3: CSVIKRGVNTGELFF
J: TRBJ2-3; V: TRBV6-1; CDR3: CASSEEDISTDTQYF
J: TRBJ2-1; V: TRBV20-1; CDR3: CSASGGAFNEQFF
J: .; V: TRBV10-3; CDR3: CAISESRQGGLETQYF
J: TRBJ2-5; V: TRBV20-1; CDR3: CSASRAGGFQETQYF
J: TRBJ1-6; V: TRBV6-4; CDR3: CASSPSGQIYNSPLHF
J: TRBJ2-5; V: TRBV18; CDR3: CASSPPGTGFETQYF
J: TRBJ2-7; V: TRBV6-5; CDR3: CASSSTGEGYEQYF
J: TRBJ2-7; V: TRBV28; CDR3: CASRTISGGTYEQYF
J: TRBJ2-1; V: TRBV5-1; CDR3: CASSGGPGSYNEQFF
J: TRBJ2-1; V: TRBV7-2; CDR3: CASSLRERGGRDEQFF
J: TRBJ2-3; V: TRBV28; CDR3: CASSLFTTLQGSELDTQYF
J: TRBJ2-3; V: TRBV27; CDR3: CASGDWGADTQYF
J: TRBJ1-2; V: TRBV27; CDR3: CASSLRLAGTPYGYTF
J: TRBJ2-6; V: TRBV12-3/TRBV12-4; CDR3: CASSSHRGPTGANVLTF
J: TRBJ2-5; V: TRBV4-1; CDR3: CASSQDRIETQYF
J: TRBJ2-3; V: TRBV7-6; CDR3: CASSLVGGTSGTDTQYF
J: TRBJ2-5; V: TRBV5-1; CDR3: CASSLERQGGSETQYF
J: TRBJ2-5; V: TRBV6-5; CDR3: CATQGAWETQYF
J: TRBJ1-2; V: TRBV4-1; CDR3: CASSQEGGSLNYGYTF
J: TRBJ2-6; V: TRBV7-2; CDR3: CASSSLWVGGANVLTF
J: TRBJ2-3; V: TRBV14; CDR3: CASSRRHPVDTQYF
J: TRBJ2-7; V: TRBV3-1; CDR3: CASSQDLRTGWSYEQYF
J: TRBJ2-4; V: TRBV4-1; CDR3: CASSQEGVQSQYF
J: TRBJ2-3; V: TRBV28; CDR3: CASSFQGSHSTDTQYF
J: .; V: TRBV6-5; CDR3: CASSYETSGGPDTQYF
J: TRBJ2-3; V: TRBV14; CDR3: CASSQDRGGGAQYF
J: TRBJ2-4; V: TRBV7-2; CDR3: CASSFSLAVAKNIQYF
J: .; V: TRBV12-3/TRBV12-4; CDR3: CASRKTGTYEQYF